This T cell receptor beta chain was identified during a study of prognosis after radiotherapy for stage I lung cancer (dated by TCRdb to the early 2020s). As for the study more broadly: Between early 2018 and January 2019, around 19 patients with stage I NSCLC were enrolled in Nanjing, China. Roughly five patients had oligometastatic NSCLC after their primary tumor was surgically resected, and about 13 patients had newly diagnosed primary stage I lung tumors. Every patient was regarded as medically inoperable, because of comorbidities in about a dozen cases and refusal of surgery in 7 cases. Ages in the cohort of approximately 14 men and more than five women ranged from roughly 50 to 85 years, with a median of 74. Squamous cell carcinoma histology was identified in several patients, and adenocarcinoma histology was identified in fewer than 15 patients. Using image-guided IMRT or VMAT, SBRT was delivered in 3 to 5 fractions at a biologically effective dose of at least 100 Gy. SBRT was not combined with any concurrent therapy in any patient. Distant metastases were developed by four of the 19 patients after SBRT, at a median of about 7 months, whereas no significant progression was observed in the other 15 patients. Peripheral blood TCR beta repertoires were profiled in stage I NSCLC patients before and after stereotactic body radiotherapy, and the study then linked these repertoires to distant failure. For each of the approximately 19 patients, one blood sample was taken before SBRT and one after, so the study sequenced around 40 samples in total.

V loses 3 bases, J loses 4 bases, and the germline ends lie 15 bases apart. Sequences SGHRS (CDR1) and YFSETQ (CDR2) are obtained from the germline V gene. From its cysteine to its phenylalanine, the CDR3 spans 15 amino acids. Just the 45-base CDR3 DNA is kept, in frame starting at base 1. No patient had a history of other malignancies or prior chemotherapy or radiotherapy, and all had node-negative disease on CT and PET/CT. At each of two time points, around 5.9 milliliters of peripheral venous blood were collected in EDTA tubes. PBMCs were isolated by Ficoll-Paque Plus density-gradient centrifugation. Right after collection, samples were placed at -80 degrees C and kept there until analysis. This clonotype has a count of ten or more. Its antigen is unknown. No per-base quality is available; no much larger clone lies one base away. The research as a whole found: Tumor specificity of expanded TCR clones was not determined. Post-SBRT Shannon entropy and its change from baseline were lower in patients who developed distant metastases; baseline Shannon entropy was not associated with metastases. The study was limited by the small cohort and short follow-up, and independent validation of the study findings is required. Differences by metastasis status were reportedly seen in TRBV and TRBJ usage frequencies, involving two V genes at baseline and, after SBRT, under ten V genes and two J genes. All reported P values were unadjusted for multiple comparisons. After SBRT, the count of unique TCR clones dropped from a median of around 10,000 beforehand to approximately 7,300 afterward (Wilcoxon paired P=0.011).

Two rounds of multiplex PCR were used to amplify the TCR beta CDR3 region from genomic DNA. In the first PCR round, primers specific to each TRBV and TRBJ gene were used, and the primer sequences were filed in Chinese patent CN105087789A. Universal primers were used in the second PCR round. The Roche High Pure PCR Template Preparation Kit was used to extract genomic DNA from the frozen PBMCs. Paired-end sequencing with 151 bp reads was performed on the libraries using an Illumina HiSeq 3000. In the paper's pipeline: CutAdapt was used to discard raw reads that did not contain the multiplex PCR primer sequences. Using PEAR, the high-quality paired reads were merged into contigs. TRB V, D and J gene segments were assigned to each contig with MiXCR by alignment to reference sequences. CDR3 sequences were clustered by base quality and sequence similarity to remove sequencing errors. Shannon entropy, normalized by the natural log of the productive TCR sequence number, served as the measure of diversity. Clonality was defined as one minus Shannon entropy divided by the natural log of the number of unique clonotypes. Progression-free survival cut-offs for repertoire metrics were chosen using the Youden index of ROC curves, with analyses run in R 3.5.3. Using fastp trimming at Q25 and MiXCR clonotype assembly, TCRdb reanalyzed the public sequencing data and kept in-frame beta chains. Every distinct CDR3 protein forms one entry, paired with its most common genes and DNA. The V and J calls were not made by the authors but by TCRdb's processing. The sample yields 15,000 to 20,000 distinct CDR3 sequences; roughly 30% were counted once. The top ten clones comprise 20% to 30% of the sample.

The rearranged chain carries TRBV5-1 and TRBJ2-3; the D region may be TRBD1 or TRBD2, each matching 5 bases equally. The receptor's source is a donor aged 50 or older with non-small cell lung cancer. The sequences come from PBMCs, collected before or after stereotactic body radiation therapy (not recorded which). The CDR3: CASSSTGTYSDTQYF. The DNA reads TGCGCCAGCAGCTCCACCGGGACGTACTCAGATACGCAGTATTTT.